This T cell receptor beta chain was found in a study of blood T cell repertoires in COVID-19. Some clones are missing from TCRdb's copy, which holds only in-frame ones; the method was immunoSEQ multiplex PCR. This table holds 81,000 or so clones, just under 85% found once. Trimming cost V 6 bases and J 0 bases, with 9 bases left between them. Germline CDR1 is LNHNV and CDR2 is YYDKDF (reference sequence). The CDR3 consists of 15 residues. Sequenced input: peripheral blood. The J gene is TRBJ2-6, the V gene TRBV15; no firm D call. This sequence originates from a woman in her seventies with active or convalescent COVID-19. The CDR3 DNA follows: TGTGCCACCAGTCCACCGAGCTCTGGGGCCAACGTCCTGACTTTC. The encoded protein is CATSPPSSGANVLTF. The full variable domain, rest sourced from reference TRBV15 and TRBJ2-6, is DAMVIQNPRYQVTQFGKPVTLSCSQTLNHNVMYWYQQKSSQAPKLLFHYYDKDFNNEADTPDNFQSRRPNTSFCFLDIRSPGLGDTAMYLCATSPPSSGANVLTFGAGSRLTVL.